This TCR beta chain was captured by sequencing in a study of blood T cell repertoires in COVID-19. On the study more broadly: Samples taken during acute and convalescent COVID-19 were collected in the United States, Italy and Spain. From T cells, B-cell-depleted T cells, or PBMCs came the material, which was cDNA or gDNA.

The trim removed 2 bases at V and 10 bases at J, leaving 7 bases unmatched. CDR1 and CDR2 from the germline V gene are MNHNS and SASEGT. This CDR3 region has 15 residues. This clone has just a few counts. Original processing methods: Scientists estimated how many nucleated cells there were by amplifying reference gene primers. TCRdb's table, derived via immunoSEQ multiplex PCR, lists solely in-frame clones and lacks some. V and J calls and clone size are copied from that table; D and trimming were computed from the DNA. The data contain more than 85,000 clones, approximately 87% of them singletons. The chain combines TRBV6-1 with TRBJ1-5; 11 bases map to TRBD1. The receptor comes from a woman in her 50s with acute or convalescent COVID-19. What was sequenced was peripheral blood. CDR3 in DNA: TGTGCCAGCAGTGAACCCCGGACAGGGGGCGCACCCCAGCATTTT. Amino acids: CASSEPRTGGAPQHF.